The present T cell receptor (beta chain) was sequenced within a study of T cells after yellow fever vaccination. On the study more broadly: Fractions with few cells were prepared using SMART-Seq v4 Ultra Low Input.

Overall study results and limits: Re-detected after boosting: most primary clones, more than 95% of CD4 and about 90% of CD8. Peak timing came faster in the weaker secondary response, day 5 versus 15. Abundant clonotypes from the bulk population could have been carried over as contaminants into FACS-sorted repertoires.

This clonotype was seen ten or more times. Its cognate antigen is unknown. The CDR3 is made up of 15 amino acids. Trimming took off 10 bases at V and 1 base at J, with 19 bases between the two ends. The germline V gene has CDR1 SEHNR and CDR2 FQNEAQ (reference sequence). One entry per CDR3 protein results from TCRdb running MiXCR on the 5' RACE reads. Of some 250,000 distinct CDR3 sequences in the sample, approximately 3.6% were seen once. The specimen was PBMCs, collected 15 days after the yellow fever booster vaccination. This clonotype was obtained from a man younger than 35 who received the YFV17D yellow fever vaccine. This sequence joins TRBV7-9 and TRBJ1-1; no firm D call. CDR3 nucleotides: TGTGCCACGGAAAAAAGGGCAGGTACGAACACTGAAGCTTTCTTT. Translation: CATEKRAGTNTEAFF.